The 10 T cell receptor beta chains below were found in one sample sequenced in a study of T cells after somatic rescue of genetic block. The protocol was immunoSEQ multiplex PCR, while the TCRdb copy is restricted to in-frame clones and leaves out a portion. The sample shows over 10,000 clones, roughly two thirds of them seen only once. Sequences were obtained from peripheral blood mononuclear cells (PBMCs). Receptor source: a boy aged 5-17 years.

V usage is TRBV5-4 and J usage is TRBJ1-1; D is unresolved. Germline CDR1 and CDR2: SGHNT and YYREEE (reference sequence). This CDR3 region has 12 residues. Trimming removed 4 bases at V and 5 bases at J, with 9 bases between. The CDR3 DNA is TGTGCCAGCAGCACTCCCCAGACTGAAGCTTTCTTT. This gives the protein CASSTPQTEAFF.

The chain joins TRBV7-7 to TRBJ2-5, with D possibly TRBD2 on 7 matching bases. V dropped 4 bases and J dropped 4 bases, with 13 bases sitting between them. In germline, CDR1 is SSHAT, CDR2 FNYEAQ (reference sequence). This CDR3 is built from 14 residues. The CDR3: CASSSQGRGETQYF. CDR3 coding DNA: TGTGCCAGCAGCTCGCAGGGGAGGGGAGAGACCCAGTACTTC.

The chain combines TRBV19 with TRBJ2-2; 7 nucleotides line up with TRBD1. The germline V gene has CDR1 LNHDA and CDR2 SQIVND (reference sequence). This CDR3 region has 15 residues. J gave up 7 bases and V 4 bases, and 9 bases lay outside the gene matches. CDR3 sequence reads: CASSTQTGRVGELFF. CDR3 nucleotides: TGTGCCAGTAGTACCCAGACAGGGAGAGTCGGGGAGCTGTTTTTT.

The gene calls are TRBV5-1 and TRBJ2-1; D is undetermined. CDR1 is SGHRS, CDR2 YFSETQ, per germline. The CDR3 length is 13 residues. The V end was cut by 1 base, the J end by 4 bases, with 6 bases between. The CDR3 coding sequence is TGCGCCAGCAGCTTGTCTATTTACAATGAGCAGTTCTTC. Translating gives CASSLSIYNEQFF.

The gene calls are TRBV28 and TRBJ2-3; 8 bases are a match to TRBD2. Germline V lookup: CDR1 MDHEN, CDR2 SYDVKM. Germline trimming cut 6 bases from V and 4 bases from J; bases unmatched to any gene: 12. This CDR3 is built from 16 residues. CDR3 region: CASSFMRRGVADTQYF. CDR3 DNA sequence: TGTGCCAGCAGCTTCATGAGGCGGGGGGTAGCAGATACGCAGTATTTT.

The chain uses TRBV28 and TRBJ2-1, with D possibly being TRBD1 (6 bases). The ends were cut back, 10 bases at V and 0 bases at J, with 13 bases in the middle. The germline V gene encodes CDR1 MDHEN and CDR2 SYDVKM. CDR3 length equals 14 residues. The CDR3 coding sequence is TGTGCCATCCGACAGGCACGCTCCTACAATGAGCAGTTCTTC. Residues: CAIRQARSYNEQFF.

V usage is TRBV10-3 and J usage is TRBJ1-5; D is uncertain. Germline loops: CDR1 ENHRY, CDR2 SYGVKD. The CDR3 length is 14 residues. Trimming stripped 3 bases from V and 3 bases from J, with 9 bases between. CDR3 residues: CAISDGLFNQPQHF. The CDR3 DNA follows: TGTGCCATCAGTGACGGACTCTTCAATCAGCCCCAGCATTTT.

This chain uses TRBV9 with TRBJ2-5; the D call may be TRBD1 or TRBD2 (5 bases each). The germline V and J ends were trimmed by 0 bases and 1 base, with 19 bases remaining between them. In germline, CDR1 is SGDLS, CDR2 YYNGEE. CDR3 length: 18 residues. CDR3 DNA sequence: TGTGCCAGCAGCGTAGCACCGGACCCCCGGGGCCTCCAAGAGACCCAGTACTTC. Protein sequence: CASSVAPDPRGLQETQYF.

This sequence joins TRBV10-3 and TRBJ1-3; possible D gene TRBD1, 5 bases. The CDR3 totals 14 residues. V lost 2 bases and J lost 4, with 9 bases in between. Looked up from germline, CDR1 is ENHRY and CDR2 is SYGVKD. The CDR3 spells CAISETREGNTIYF. CDR3 in DNA: TGTGCCATCAGTGAGACCAGGGAAGGAAACACCATATATTTT.

The rearrangement joins TRBV30 to TRBJ2-7; a possible D gene is TRBD1 (9 bases). Germline loops: CDR1 GTSNPN, CDR2 SVGIG (reference sequence). Between the trimmed V and J ends, which lost 6 bases and 3 bases, there was a span of 18 bases. This CDR3 region has 14 residues. The DNA for the CDR3 is TGTGCCTGCGGGGGGGGACAGGGAATCTACGAGCAGTACTTC. It codes for CACGGGQGIYEQYF. The full variable domain, in which reference TRBV30 and TRBJ2-7 provide the parts outside the CDR3, is SQTIHQWPATLVQPVGSPLSLECTVEGTSNPNLYWYRQAAGRGLQLLFYSVGIGQISSEVPQNLSASRPQDRQFILSSKKLLLSDSGFYLCACGGGQGIYEQYFGPGTRLTVT.